This TCR beta chain was sequenced in a study of identical twins. TCRdb reanalysed the 5' RACE reads using MiXCR and keeps one entry per CDR3 protein. This sample yields 520,000 or so distinct CDR3 sequences, of which approximately 22% are seen a single time; about 0.91% belongs to the top ten. About this clonotype: What it binds is unknown.

Notes on the study in general: Models underestimated how often monozygotic twins shared out-of-frame TCR alpha. Fewer insertions were carried by abundant cord blood beta clonotypes, but none was seen in memory repertoires.

The CDR3 has 14 residues. V dropped 5 bases and J dropped 6; count of bases not matched to a gene: 7. The data were also submitted as part of a second study, on T cells expressing NK-cell markers. Per that paper: Seropositivity for HCMV was found in seven of the eight sequenced donors, with one seronegative. The leading position in the CD3+CD56-NKG2C+ fraction of a handful of donors also went to these clonotypes.

The genes are TRBV12-3 or TRBV12-4 and TRBJ2-5, with 9 bases identical to TRBD1. The receptor comes from a woman under 30 in good health. Sequenced sample: CD4+ T cells sorted from blood. The CDR3 DNA reads as TGTGCCAGCAGTCCGGGACAGGGTGGAAAGACCCAGTACTTC. Residues: CASSPGQGGKTQYF.